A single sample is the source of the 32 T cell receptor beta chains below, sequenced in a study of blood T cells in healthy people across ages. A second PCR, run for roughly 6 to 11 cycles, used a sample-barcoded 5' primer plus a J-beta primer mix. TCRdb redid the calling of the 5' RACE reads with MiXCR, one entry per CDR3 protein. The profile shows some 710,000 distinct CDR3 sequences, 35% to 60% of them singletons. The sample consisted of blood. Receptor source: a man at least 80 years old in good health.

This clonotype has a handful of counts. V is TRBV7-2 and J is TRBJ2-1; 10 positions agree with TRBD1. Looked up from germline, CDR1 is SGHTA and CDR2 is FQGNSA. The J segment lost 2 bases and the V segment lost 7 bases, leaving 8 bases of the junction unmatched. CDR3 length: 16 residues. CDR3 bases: TGTGCCAGCACCCAAGGGACAGGGGCGACCTACAATGAGCAGTTCTTC. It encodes CASTQGTGATYNEQFF.

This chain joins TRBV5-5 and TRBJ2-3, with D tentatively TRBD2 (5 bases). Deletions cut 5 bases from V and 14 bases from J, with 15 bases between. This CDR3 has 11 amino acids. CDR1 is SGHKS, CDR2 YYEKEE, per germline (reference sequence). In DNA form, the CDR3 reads TGTGCCAGCAGGAACGGCCAGCGGTTGTATTTT. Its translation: CASRNGQRLYF.

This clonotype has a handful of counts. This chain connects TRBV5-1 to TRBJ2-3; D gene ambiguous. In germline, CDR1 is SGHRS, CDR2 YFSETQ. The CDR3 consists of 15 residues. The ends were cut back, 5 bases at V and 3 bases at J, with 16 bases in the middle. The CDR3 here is CASRDRASSTDTQYF. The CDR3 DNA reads TGCGCCAGCAGGGACCGGGCCTCGAGTACAGATACGCAGTATTTT.

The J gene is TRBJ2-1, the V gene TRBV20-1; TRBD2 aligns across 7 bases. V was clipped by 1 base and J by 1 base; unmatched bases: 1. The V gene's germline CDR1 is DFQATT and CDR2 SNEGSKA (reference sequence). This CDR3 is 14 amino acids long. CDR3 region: CSARGGSSYNEQFF. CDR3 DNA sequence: TGCAGTGCTAGAGGCGGGAGTTCCTACAATGAGCAGTTCTTC.

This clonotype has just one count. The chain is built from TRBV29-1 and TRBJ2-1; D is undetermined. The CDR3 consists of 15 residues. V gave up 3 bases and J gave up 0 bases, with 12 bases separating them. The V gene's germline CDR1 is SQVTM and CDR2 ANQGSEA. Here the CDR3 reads CSVDLRKSSYNEQFF. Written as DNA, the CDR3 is TGCAGCGTTGACCTCAGGAAAAGCTCCTACAATGAGCAGTTCTTC.

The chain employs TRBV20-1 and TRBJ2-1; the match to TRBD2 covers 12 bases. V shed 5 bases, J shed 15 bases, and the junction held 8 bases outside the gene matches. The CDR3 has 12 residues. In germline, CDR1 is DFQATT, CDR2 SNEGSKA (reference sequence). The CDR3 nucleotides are TGCAGTGCTGGGCTAGCGGGAGGGTCTGGGTTCTTC. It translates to CSAGLAGGSGFF.

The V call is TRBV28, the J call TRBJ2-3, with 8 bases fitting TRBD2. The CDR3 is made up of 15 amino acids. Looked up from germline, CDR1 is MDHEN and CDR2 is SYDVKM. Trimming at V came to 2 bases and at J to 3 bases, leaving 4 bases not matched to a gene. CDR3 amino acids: CASSLIGGATDTQYF. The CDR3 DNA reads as TGTGCCAGCAGTTTAATCGGGGGGGCGACAGATACGCAGTATTTT.

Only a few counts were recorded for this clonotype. The CDR3 DNA reads TGCGCCAGCAGCCCCGTTCGGCGGGAGGGTGAGCAGTTCTTC. Protein product: CASSPVRREGEQFF. The chain recombines TRBV5-1 with TRBJ2-1, with 9 bases fitting TRBD2. From germline, CDR1 is SGHRS and CDR2 YFSETQ. The length of the CDR3 is 14 residues. J lost 9 bases, V lost 4 bases, and 8 bases had no gene match.

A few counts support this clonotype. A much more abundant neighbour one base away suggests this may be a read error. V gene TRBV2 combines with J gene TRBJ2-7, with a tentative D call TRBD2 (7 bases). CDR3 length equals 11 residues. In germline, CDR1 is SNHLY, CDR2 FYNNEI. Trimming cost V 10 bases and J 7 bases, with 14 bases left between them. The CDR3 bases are TGTGCCACCGAAGGGGGGGGTGAGCAGTACTTC. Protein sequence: CATEGGGEQYF.

This CDR3 reads CASSFAGLGRETQYF. The CDR3 bases are TGTGCCAGCAGCTTCGCGGGCCTTGGTCGGGAGACCCAGTACTTC. V and J are TRBV5-6 and TRBJ2-5; the D gene is possibly TRBD2 (5 bases). There are 15 residues in the CDR3. V was clipped by 2 bases and J by 5 bases, with 16 bases between them. Looked up from germline, CDR1 is SGHDT and CDR2 is YYEEEE.

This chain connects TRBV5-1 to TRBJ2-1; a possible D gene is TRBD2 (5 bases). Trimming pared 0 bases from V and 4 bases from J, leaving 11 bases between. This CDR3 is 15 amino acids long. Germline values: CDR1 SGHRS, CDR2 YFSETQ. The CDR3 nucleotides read TGCGCCAGCAGCTTGGGTGCAACTAGATACAATGAGCAGTTCTTC. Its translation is CASSLGATRYNEQFF.

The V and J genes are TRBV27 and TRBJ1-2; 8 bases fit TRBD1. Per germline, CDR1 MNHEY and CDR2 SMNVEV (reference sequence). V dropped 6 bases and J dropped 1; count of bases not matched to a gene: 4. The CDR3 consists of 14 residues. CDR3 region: CASRLTGGNYGYTF. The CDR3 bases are TGTGCCAGCAGATTAACAGGGGGTAACTATGGCTACACCTTC.

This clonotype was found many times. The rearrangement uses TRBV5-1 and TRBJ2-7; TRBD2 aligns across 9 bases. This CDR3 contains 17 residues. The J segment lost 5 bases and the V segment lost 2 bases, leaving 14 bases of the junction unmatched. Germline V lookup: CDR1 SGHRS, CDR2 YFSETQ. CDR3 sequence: CASSFTYLAGVHNEQYF. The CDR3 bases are TGCGCCAGCAGCTTCACTTATTTAGCGGGAGTTCACAACGAGCAGTACTTC.

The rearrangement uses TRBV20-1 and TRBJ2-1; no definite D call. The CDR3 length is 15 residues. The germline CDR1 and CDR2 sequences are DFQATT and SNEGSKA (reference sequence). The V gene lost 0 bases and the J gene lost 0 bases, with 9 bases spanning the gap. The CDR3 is CSARESISSYNEQFF. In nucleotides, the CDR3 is TGCAGTGCTAGAGAGAGCATAAGCTCCTACAATGAGCAGTTCTTC.

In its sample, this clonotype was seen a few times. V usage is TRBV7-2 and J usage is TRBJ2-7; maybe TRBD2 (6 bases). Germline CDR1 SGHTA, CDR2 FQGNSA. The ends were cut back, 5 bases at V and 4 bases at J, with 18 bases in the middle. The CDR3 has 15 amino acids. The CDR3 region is CASSPRDLATYEQYF. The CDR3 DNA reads TGTGCCAGCAGCCCGAGGGACTTGGCAACTTACGAGCAGTACTTC.

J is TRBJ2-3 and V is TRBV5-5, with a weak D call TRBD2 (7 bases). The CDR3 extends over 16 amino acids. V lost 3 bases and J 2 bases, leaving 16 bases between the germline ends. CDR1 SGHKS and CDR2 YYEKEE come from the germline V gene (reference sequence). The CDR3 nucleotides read TGTGCCAGCAGCTGGGGGACGGGGGGCTACACAGATACGCAGTATTTT. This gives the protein CASSWGTGGYTDTQYF.

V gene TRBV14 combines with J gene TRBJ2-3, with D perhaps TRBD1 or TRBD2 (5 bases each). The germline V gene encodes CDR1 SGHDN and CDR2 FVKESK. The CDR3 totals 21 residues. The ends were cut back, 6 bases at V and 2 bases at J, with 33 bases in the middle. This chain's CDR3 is CASSPPEPRDPKEGVTDTQYF. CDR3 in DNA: TGTGCCAGCAGTCCCCCAGAGCCACGGGACCCCAAGGAAGGGGTCACAGATACGCAGTATTTT.

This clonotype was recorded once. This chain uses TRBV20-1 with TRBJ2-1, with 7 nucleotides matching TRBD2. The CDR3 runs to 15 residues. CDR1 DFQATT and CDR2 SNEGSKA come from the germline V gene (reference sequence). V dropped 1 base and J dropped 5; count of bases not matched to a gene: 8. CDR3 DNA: TGCAGTGCTAGAGTAACTAGCGCCAATGACAATGAGCAGTTCTTC. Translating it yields CSARVTSANDNEQFF.

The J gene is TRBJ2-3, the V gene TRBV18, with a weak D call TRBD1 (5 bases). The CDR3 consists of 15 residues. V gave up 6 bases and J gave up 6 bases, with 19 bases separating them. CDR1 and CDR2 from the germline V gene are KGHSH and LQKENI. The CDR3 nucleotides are TGTGCCAGCTCCCCGCAGGGCCCGGCCCGGGATACGCAGTATTTT. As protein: CASSPQGPARDTQYF.

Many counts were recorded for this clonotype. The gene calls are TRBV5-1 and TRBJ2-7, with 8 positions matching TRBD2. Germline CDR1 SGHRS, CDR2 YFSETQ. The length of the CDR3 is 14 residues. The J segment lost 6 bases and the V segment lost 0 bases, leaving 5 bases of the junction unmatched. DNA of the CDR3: TGCGCCAGCAGCTTGGCGGCGGGAGGAGGCGAGCAGTACTTC. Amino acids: CASSLAAGGGEQYF.

The CDR3 sequence: CASSLRAGTPQETQYF. The CDR3 bases are TGTGCCAGCAGCCTGAGAGCCGGGACCCCTCAAGAGACCCAGTACTTC. This sequence joins TRBV11-2 and TRBJ2-5; D possibly uses TRBD1 or TRBD2 (5 bases each). Germline CDR1 is SGHAT and CDR2 is FQNNGV. This CDR3 spans 16 amino acids. The V and J ends lost 5 bases and 2 bases respectively, with 18 bases between them.

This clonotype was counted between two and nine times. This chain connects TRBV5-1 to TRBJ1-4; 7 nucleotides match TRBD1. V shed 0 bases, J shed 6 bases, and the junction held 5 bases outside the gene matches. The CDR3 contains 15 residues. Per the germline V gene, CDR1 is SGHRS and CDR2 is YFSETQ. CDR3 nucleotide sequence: TGCGCCAGCAGCTTGGCATCGGGACAGCATGAAAAACTGTTTTTT. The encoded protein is CASSLASGQHEKLFF.

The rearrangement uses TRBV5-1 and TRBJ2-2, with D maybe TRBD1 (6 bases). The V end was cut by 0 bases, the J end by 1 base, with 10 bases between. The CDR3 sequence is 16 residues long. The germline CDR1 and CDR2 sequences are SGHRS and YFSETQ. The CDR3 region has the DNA TGCGCCAGCAGCTTGGCTCAGGGGTGGAACACCGGGGAGCTGTTTTTT. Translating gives CASSLAQGWNTGELFF.

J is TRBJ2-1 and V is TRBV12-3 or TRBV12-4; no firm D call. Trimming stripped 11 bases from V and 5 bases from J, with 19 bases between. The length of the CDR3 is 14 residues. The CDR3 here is CASSPGPPDNEQFF. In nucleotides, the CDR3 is TGTGCCTCGTCCCCCGGTCCTCCTGACAATGAGCAGTTCTTC.

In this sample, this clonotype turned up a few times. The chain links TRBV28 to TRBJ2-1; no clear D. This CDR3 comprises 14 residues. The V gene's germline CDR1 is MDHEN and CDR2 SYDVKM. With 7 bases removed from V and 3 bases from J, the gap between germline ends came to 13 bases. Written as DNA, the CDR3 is TGTGCCAGCAAAAAAGGCTCAGGCTACAATGAGCAGTTCTTC. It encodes CASKKGSGYNEQFF.

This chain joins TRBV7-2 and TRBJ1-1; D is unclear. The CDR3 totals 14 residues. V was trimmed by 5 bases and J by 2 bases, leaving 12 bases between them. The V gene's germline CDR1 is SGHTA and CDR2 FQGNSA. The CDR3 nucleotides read TGTGCCAGCAGCCTAGGGAGGGCAAACACTGAAGCTTTCTTT. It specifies CASSLGRANTEAFF.

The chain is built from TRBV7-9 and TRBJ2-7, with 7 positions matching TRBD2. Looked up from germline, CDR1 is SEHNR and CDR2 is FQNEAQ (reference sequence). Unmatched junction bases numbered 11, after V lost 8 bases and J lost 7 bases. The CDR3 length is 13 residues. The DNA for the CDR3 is TGTGCCAGCTCGCGGGCGGGAGAGGGTGAGCAGTACTTC. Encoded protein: CASSRAGEGEQYF. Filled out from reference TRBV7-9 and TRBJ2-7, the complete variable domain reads DTGVSQNPRHKITKRGQNVTFRCDPISEHNRLYWYRQTLGQGPEFLTYFQNEAQLEKSRLLSDRFSAERPKGSFSTLEIQRTEQGDSAMYLCASSRAGEGEQYFGPGTRLTVT.

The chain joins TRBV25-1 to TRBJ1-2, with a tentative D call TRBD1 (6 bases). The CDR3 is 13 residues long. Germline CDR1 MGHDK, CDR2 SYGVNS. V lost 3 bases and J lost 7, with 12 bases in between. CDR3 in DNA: TGTGCCAGCAGTGAGCCACAGGGCGTTGGCTACACCTTC. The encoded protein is CASSEPQGVGYTF.

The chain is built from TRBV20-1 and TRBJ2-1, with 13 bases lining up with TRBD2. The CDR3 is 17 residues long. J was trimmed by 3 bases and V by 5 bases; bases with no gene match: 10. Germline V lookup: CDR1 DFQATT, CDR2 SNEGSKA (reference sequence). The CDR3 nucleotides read TGCAGTGCTTCGACCGGGACTAGCGGGAATTACTACAATGAGCAGTTCTTC. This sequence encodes CSASTGTSGNYYNEQFF.

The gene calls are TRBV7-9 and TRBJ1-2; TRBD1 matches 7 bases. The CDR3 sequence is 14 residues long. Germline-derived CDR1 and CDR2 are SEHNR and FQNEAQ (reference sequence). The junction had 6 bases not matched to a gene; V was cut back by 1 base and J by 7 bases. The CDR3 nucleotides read TGTGCCAGCAGCTTAGAATACACAGGGGTTGGCTACACCTTC. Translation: CASSLEYTGVGYTF.

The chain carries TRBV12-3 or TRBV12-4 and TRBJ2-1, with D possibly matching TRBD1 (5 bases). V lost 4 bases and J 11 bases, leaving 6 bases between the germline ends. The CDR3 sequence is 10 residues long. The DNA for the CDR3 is TGTGCCAGCAGTTCAGGGAAGCAGTTCTTC. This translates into CASSSGKQFF.

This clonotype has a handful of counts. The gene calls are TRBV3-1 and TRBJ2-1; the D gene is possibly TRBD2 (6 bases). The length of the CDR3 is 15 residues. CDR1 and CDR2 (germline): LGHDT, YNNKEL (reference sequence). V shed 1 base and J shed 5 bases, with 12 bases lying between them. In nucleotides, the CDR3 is TGTGCCAGCAGCCAAGGGCTAGCGCCGAACAATGAGCAGTTCTTC. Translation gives CASSQGLAPNNEQFF.